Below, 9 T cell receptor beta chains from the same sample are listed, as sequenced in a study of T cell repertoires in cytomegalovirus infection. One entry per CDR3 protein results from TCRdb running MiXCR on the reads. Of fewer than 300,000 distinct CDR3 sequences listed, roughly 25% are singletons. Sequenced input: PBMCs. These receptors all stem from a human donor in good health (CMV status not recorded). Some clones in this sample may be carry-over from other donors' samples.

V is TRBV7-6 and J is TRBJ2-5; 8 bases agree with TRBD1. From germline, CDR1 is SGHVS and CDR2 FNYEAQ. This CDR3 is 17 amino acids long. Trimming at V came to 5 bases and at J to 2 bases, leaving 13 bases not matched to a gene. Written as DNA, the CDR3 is TGTGCCAGCAGCCCCGCAACCATGGACAGGGATCAAGAGACCCAGTACTTC. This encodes CASSPATMDRDQETQYF. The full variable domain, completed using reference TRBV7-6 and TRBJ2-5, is GAGVSQSPRYKVTKRGQDVALRCDPISGHVSLYWYRQALGQGPEFLTYFNYEAQQDKSGLPNDRFSAERPEGSISTLTIQRTEQRDSAMYRCASSPATMDRDQETQYFGPGTRLLVL.

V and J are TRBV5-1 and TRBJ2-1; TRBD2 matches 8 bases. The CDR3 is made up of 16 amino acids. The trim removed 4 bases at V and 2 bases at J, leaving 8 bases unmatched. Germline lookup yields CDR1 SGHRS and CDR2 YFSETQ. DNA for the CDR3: TGCGCCAGCAGCCTTGTTAGCGGGGCAACCTACAATGAGCAGTTCTTC. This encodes CASSLVSGATYNEQFF. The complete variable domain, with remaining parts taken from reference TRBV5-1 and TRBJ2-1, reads KAGVTQTPRYLIKTRGQQVTLSCSPISGHRSVSWYQQTPGQGLQFLFEYFSETQRNKGNFPGRFSGRQFSNSRSEMNVSTLELGDSALYLCASSLVSGATYNEQFFGPGTRLTVL.

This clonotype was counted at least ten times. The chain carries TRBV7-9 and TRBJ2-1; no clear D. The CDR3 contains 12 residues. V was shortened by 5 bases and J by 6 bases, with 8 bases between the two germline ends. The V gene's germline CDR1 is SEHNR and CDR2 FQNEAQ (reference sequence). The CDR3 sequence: CASSPLGNEQFF. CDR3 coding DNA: TGTGCCAGCAGCCCCTTGGGCAATGAGCAGTTCTTC.

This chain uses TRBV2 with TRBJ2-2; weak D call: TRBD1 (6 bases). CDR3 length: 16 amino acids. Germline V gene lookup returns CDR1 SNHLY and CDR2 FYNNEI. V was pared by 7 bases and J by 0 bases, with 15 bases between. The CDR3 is CASNKYGTSNTGELFF. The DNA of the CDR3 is TGTGCCAGCAACAAATACGGGACATCGAACACCGGGGAGCTGTTTTTT.

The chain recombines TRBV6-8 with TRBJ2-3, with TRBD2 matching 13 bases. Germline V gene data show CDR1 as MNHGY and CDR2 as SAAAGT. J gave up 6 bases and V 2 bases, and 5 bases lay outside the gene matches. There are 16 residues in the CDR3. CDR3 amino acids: CASSYGLAGELDTQYF. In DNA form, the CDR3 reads TGTGCCAGCAGTTACGGACTAGCGGGAGAACTGGATACGCAGTATTTT.

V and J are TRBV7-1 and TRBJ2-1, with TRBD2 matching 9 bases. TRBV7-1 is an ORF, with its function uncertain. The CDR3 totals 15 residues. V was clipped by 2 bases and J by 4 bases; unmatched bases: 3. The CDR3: CASSSSGGTYNEQFF. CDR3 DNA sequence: TGTGCCAGCAGCTCAAGCGGGGGGACATACAATGAGCAGTTCTTC.

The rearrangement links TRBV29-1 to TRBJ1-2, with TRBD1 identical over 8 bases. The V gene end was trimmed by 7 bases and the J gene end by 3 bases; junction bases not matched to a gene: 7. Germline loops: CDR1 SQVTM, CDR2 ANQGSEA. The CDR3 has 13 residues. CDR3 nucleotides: TGCAGCGGGGCAGGGGGCAGTGACTATGGCTACACCTTC. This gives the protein CSGAGGSDYGYTF.

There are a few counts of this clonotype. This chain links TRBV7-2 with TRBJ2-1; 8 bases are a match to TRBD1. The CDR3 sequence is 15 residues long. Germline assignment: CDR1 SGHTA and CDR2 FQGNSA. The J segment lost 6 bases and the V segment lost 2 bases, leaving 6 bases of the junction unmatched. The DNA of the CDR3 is TGTGCCAGCAGCTTATCGGGGACAGGCGGCAATGAGCAGTTCTTC. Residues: CASSLSGTGGNEQFF.

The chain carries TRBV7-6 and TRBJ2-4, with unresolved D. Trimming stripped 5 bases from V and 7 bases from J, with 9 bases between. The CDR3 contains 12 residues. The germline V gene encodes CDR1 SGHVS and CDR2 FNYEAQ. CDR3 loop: CASSPGGNIQYF. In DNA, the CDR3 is TGTGCCAGCAGCCCTGGTGGGAACATTCAGTACTTC.